The 4 T cell receptor beta chains below all came from one sample that was sequenced in a study of T cell repertoires in ileal Crohn's disease. Sequencing used immunoSEQ multiplex PCR; TCRdb keeps in-frame clones, though not all of them. The sample lists 8,500 to 14,000 clones, 65% to 80% occurring once. The sample consisted of ileal tissue. These TCRs come from an adult with Crohn's disease.

The V call is TRBV5-1, the J call TRBJ2-1, with 7 bases fitting TRBD1. V shed 4 bases, J shed 7 bases, and the junction held 5 bases outside the gene matches. This CDR3 is 13 amino acids long. Germline CDR1 is SGHRS and CDR2 is YFSETQ. The CDR3 bases are TGCGCCAGCAGCATTACAGGGGAAAATGAGCAGTTCTTC. Residues: CASSITGENEQFF.

The chain couples TRBV11-3 to TRBJ1-3; no firm D call. Trimming took off 4 bases at V and 0 bases at J, with 10 bases between the two ends. Germline V gene data show CDR1 as SGHNT and CDR2 as YENEEA. This CDR3 has 15 residues. The CDR3 loop is CASSSESVSGNTIYF. CDR3 sequence (DNA): TGTGCCAGCAGCTCCGAATCGGTCTCTGGAAACACCATATATTTT.

The chain is built from TRBV5-1 and TRBJ1-2; no reliable D call. CDR3 length: 13 amino acids. CDR1 is SGHRS, CDR2 YFSETQ, per germline. V gave up 4 bases and J gave up 4 bases, with 11 bases separating them. DNA for the CDR3: TGCGCCAGCAGCCCTGTCCCCCCCTATGGCTACACCTTC. The encoded protein is CASSPVPPYGYTF.

V gene TRBV6-5 combines with J gene TRBJ1-1; the D gene is possibly TRBD1 (5 bases). Germline V gene lookup returns CDR1 MNHEY and CDR2 SVGAGI. The CDR3 totals 12 residues. With 7 bases removed from V and 11 bases from J, the gap between germline ends came to 17 bases. Here the CDR3 DNA reads TGTGCCAGCAATCCCGGGGGGACCGGCGCTTTCTTT. Protein product: CASNPGGTGAFF.